A selection of T cell receptor beta chains follows, all from one sample in a study of Ad26.COV2.S vaccination and SARS-CoV-2 variants. Libraries were prepared by immunoSEQ multiplex PCR; TCRdb keeps only in-frame clonotypes and omits some of them. The sample lists approximately 360,000 clones, 83% occurring once. The sequenced sample was peripheral blood, obtained in a trial of Ad26.COV2.S vaccine versus placebo. These TCRs come from a person between 18 and 60 years old who received the Ad26.COV2.S COVID-19 vaccine or a placebo. CDR3s include the opening cysteine and the closing phenylalanine or tryptophan. D genes are given only for firm matches. Clone sizes are given selectively: once, few, many, or a class where the clone is expanded.

D gene	J gene	V gene	clone size	CDR3 DNA	CDR3 protein
TRBD2	TRBJ2-7	TRBV27	once	TGTGCCAGCAGTTTATCGGGGACTAGCCACCCCTATGAGCAGTACTTC	CASSLSGTSHPYEQYF
-	TRBJ1-6	TRBV9	-	TGTGCCAGCAGCCAACTTAATTCACCCCTCCACTTT	CASSQLNSPLHF
-	TRBJ1-2	TRBV18	-	TGTGCCAGCTCACAAACTTATCCCATGGAGAGCGCCTATGGCTACACCTTC	CASSQTYPMESAYGYTF
-	TRBJ2-1	TRBV4-3	-	TGCGCCAGCAGCCAAGATCTACGGGGGAGCCGTTCCAAGGAGCAGTTCTTC	CASSQDLRGSRSKEQFF
-	TRBJ1-1	TRBV5-6	-	TGTGCCAGCAGCTCTGGGCAGGCCGCAAGAGCTTTCTTT	CASSSGQAARAFF
TRBD2	TRBJ2-3	TRBV7-6	-	TGTGCCAGCAGCCGGACTAGCGGGGTTAGCACAGATACGCAGTATTTT	CASSRTSGVSTDTQYF
TRBD1	TRBJ1-1	TRBV19	-	TGTGCCAGTAGTGCGGGACAGGGTTCGAGCACTGAAGCTTTCTTT	CASSAGQGSSTEAFF
-	TRBJ2-7	TRBV6-2/TRBV6-3	-	TGTGCCAGCAGTTACGCTGGGCCTAGTGGGGAGCAGTACTTC	CASSYAGPSGEQYF
TRBD1	TRBJ2-7	TRBV6-5	-	TGTGCCAGCAGTTATTCCGGGACAGGGATCTCCTACGAGCAGTACTTC	CASSYSGTGISYEQYF
-	TRBJ2-1	TRBV7-6	-	TGTGCCAGCAGCTTACCGCGGGAAGGGACGGAAGTACGCAATGAGCAGTTCTTC	CASSLPREGTEVRNEQFF
-	TRBJ2-5	TRBV4-2	-	TGTGCCAGCAGCCAAGTTTGGGCAGTGAGCGAGACCCAGTACTTC	CASSQVWAVSETQYF
-	TRBJ2-3	TRBV5-5	-	TGTGCCAGCAGCTTCGTGGCGTCCGACACAGATACGCAGTATTTT	CASSFVASDTDTQYF
-	TRBJ2-7	TRBV27	-	TGTGCCAGCCCTCTAATTTCCTACGAGCAGTACTTC	CASPLISYEQYF
TRBD2	TRBJ2-7	TRBV27	once	TGTGCCAGCAGTTTTCGGGGGAGGGGCCCCTACGAGCAGTACTTC	CASSFRGRGPYEQYF
-	TRBJ2-3	TRBV7-3	-	TGTGCCAGCAGTTTTAGCACAGATACGCAGTATTTT	CASSFSTDTQYF
-	TRBJ1-2	TRBV15	-	TGTGCCACCAGCTCCCCCAAGACAGGAAACTATGGCTACACCTTC	CATSSPKTGNYGYTF
TRBD2	TRBJ2-5	TRBV5-4	-	TGTGCCAGCCATGGAGCGGGAGGAGAGACCCAGTACTTC	CASHGAGGETQYF
-	TRBJ1-4	TRBV6-6	few	TGTGCCAGCAGTAACGTTCAACCAGGGGAAATTGAAAAACTGTTTTTT	CASSNVQPGEIEKLFF
TRBD2	TRBJ2-3	TRBV9	-	TGTGCCAGCAGCCCCCCCTTCGGGAGCGGGAAACGTGGAGATACGCAGTATTTT	CASSPPFGSGKRGDTQYF
TRBD1	TRBJ1-5	TRBV6-2/TRBV6-3	few	TGTGCCAGCAGTTCCCTCAGGACAGGGGCCCGCAGCAATCAGCCCCAGCATTTT	CASSSLRTGARSNQPQHF
TRBD2	TRBJ2-1	TRBV5-1	once	TGCGCCAGCAGCTTGGCTCCGGGGGGGTACAATGAGCAGTTCTTC	CASSLAPGGYNEQFF
-	TRBJ2-1	TRBV6-5	-	TGTGCCAGCAGTTACGGCCGACGGGTGGATAAGTTCTTC	CASSYGRRVDKFF
-	TRBJ1-2	TRBV5-5	-	TGTGCCAGCAGCGCGGAAAGCCTCGGCTACACCTTC	CASSAESLGYTF
-	TRBJ1-1	TRBV4-2	-	TGTGCCAGCAGCCAAGAGGGGTTAGCTTTCTTT	CASSQEGLAFF
TRBD2	TRBJ2-7	TRBV13	-	TGTGCCAGCGCGCCGCAAAGCGGGGCCCCCGAGCAGTACTTC	CASAPQSGAPEQYF
-	TRBJ1-1	TRBV28	-	TGTGCCAGCAGTGTAGCCTCGGGGACTGAAGCTTTCTTT	CASSVASGTEAFF
-	TRBJ2-7	TRBV18	-	TGTGCCAGCTCGCCCTACCGGGACTCCCCCTACGAGCAGTACTTC	CASSPYRDSPYEQYF
-	TRBJ1-4	TRBV10-1	-	TGCGCCAGCCGTCCGTGGAGGGCTAATGAAAAACTGTTTTTT	CASRPWRANEKLFF
-	TRBJ1-5	TRBV5-1	many	TGCGCCAGCAGCCCCGGGGGGGGTCCATGGCAGCCCCAGCATTTT	CASSPGGGPWQPQHF
-	TRBJ1-1	TRBV7-9	-	TGTGCCAGCAGCTTAACTAGGCCAGGAACGACGGAAGCTTTCTTT	CASSLTRPGTTEAFF
TRBD1	TRBJ2-5	TRBV19	-	TGTGCCAGTAGTTTCGTACAGGGGATGGTGGAGACCCAGTACTTC	CASSFVQGMVETQYF
-	TRBJ1-2	TRBV7-2	-	TGTGCCAGCAGCATGGACAGCTTCTCGGCGGGCTACACCTTC	CASSMDSFSAGYTF
-	TRBJ2-1	TRBV29-1	-	TGCAGCGTTGAGGGGTTGGCGGGGGCAGTGGTCGGGAATGAGCAGTTCTTC	CSVEGLAGAVVGNEQFF
TRBD1	TRBJ1-6	TRBV11-1	-	TGTGCCAGCAGCTTCGACAGGGATTCACCCCTCCACTTT	CASSFDRDSPLHF
TRBD2	TRBJ2-1	TRBV5-1	few	TGCGCCAGCAGCTCCGGGACTAGCAATGAGCAGTTCTTC	CASSSGTSNEQFF
-	TRBJ2-1	TRBV7-2	-	TGTGCCAGCAGCCCCTTCAATGAGCAGTTCTTC	CASSPFNEQFF
-	TRBJ2-1	TRBV27	-	TGTGCCAGCAGTTTATTAGGGTTTAACAATGAGCAGTTCTTC	CASSLLGFNNEQFF
TRBD2	TRBJ2-7	TRBV7-2	-	TGTGCCAGCAGCTCCCTCGGGGGGGGCCCCTACGAGCAGTACTTC	CASSSLGGGPYEQYF
-	TRBJ2-7	TRBV5-1	-	TGCGCCAGCAGCCTACGGTGGGGGTTGGACAGCCCCTACGAGCAGTACTTC	CASSLRWGLDSPYEQYF
-	TRBJ2-7	TRBV30	-	TGTGCCTGGAGTAGAGGGACTGGAGCCTACGAGCAGTACTTC	CAWSRGTGAYEQYF
TRBD2	TRBJ2-7	TRBV7-8	-	TGTGCCAGCAGCTTCCCGGGGGGGCTGAGAGAGCAGTACTTC	CASSFPGGLREQYF
-	TRBJ1-2	TRBV18	-	TGTGCCAGCTCACCAGGGCAGCCTAACTATGGCTACACCTTC	CASSPGQPNYGYTF
-	TRBJ1-6	TRBV27	once	TGTGCCAGCAGTTTAGGTGGACAGAGGAATTCACCCCTCCACTTT	CASSLGGQRNSPLHF
TRBD1	TRBJ1-3	TRBV27	-	TGTGCCAGCAGTTTAACAGGGGGTTCCCTCGGGGGGACCATATATTTT	CASSLTGGSLGGTIYF
-	TRBJ1-3	TRBV5-5	-	TGTGCCAGCAGCTTGGTCCTGACAGGTGGAAACACCATATATTTT	CASSLVLTGGNTIYF
TRBD2	TRBJ2-1	TRBV5-1	few	TGCGCCAGCAGCTTGGCTAGCGGGAGGGGTTACAATGAGCAGTTCTTC	CASSLASGRGYNEQFF
TRBD2	TRBJ2-2	TRBV6-5	once	TGTGCCAGCCGGTGGCGGGAGGTTAATATCGGGGAGCTGTTTTTT	CASRWREVNIGELFF
-	TRBJ1-1	TRBV29-1	-	TGCAGCGTTGGCTCCCGGGGCTCGTGGGGCACTGAAGCTTTCTTT	CSVGSRGSWGTEAFF
-	TRBJ2-7	TRBV5-1	-	TGCGCCAGCAGCTTGTTGGGGTCGTTATACGAGCAGTACTTC	CASSLLGSLYEQYF
-	TRBJ1-2	TRBV7-2	-	TGTGCCAGCAGCTTATCCCTGAGCTCTGGCTACACCTTC	CASSLSLSSGYTF